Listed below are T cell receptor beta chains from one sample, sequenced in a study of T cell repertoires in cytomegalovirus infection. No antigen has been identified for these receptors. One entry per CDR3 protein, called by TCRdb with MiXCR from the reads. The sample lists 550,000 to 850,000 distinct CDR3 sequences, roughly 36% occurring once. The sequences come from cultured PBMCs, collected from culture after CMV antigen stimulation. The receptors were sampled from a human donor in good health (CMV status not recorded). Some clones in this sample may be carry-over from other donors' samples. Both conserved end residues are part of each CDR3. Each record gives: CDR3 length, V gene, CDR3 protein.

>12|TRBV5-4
CATLPGTGELFF
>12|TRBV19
CASSAGDQPQHF
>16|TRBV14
CASSHPNNRVADTQYF
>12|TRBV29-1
CSGGRGASEAFF
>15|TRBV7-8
CASSLVGTLGQPQHF
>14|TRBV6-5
CASGRGPASGEQYF
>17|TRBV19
CASSIWTSGVLTDTQYF
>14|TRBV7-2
CASSRRAGGNEQFF
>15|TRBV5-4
CASSLGGADLYEQYF
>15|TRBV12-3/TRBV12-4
CASSSRQMPYNEQFF
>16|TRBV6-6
CASSYSRDRVYNEQFF
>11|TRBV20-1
CSASTGVEQYF
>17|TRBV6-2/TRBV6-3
CASSPHGRDRGRVEQFF
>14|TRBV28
CASSPRTGLSGYTF
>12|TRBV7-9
CASSQRTYGYTF
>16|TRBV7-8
CASSLDASGGTYEQYF
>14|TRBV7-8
CASSLAGGVDEQYF
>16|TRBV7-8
CASSLEGRPDTGELFF
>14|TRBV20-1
CSANWDRGRYEQFF
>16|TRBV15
CATSPSGSQNSYEQYF
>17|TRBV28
CASSSIPGHSSGNTIYF
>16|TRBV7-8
CASSLGGGKGNTEAFF
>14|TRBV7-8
CASSLEARYSEAFF
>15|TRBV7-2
CASSSDPYSGNTIYF
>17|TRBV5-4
CASSFGGSGYLEETQYF
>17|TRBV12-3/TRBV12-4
CASSLGLAGGTNYEQYF
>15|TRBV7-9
CASSFHRPGLAKAFF
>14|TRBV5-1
CASSFNQGTYGYTF
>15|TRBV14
CASSQEGDSKNIQYF
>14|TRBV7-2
CASSLVGNAETQYF
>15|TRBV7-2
CASSNGLAPTDTQYF
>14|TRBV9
CASSAGQGNYGYTF
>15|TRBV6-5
CASSSGRESWNTIYF
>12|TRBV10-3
CAIGGGGPEQYF
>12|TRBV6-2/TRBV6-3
CASMEFKNIQYF
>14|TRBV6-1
CASSEAIDPDEQYF
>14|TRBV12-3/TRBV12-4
CASSLELAQETQYF
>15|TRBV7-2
CASSLLAGTGNTIYF
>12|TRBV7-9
CASGGRADTQYF
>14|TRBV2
CASSSRGGFGEAFF
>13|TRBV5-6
CASSLMGVSEAFF
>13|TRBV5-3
CASSPGNNEKLFF
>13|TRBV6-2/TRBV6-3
CASSYYLYNEQFF
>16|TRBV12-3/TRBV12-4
CASSRGLAGTRNTQYF
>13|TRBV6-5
CASSYGTQETQYF
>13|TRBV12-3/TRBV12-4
CASRPREEGTQYF
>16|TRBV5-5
CASSGRLAANTGELFF
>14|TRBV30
CAWDQGATYNEQFF
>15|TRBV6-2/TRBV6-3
CASSWGPSDSYEQYF